The next 28 T cell receptor beta chains were all read from a single sample in a study of blood T cell repertoires in COVID-19. TCRdb's table, derived via immunoSEQ multiplex PCR, lists solely in-frame clones and lacks some. The table records under 75,000 clones, roughly three quarters of them present only once. The sequencing input was peripheral blood. These receptors all stem from a woman in her sixties with acute or convalescent COVID-19.

The J gene is TRBJ2-1, the V gene TRBV6-1; TRBD2 matches at 11 bases. Trimming at V came to 3 bases and at J to 5 bases, leaving 12 bases not matched to a gene. Germline V gene sequence: CDR1 MNHNS, CDR2 SASEGT. The CDR3 is 18 residues long. The CDR3 bases are TGTGCCAGCAGTGAGGGTCTAGCGGGGGGATGGGGAAACAATGAGCAGTTCTTC. Protein: CASSEGLAGGWGNNEQFF.

J is TRBJ2-1 and V is TRBV27; 7 nucleotides agree with TRBD1. Germline assignment: CDR1 MNHEY and CDR2 SMNVEV (reference sequence). J was trimmed by 2 bases and V by 6 bases; bases with no gene match: 7. CDR3 size: 15 residues. DNA for the CDR3: TGTGCCAGCAGCCCCGGGACAGTACCCTACAATGAGCAGTTCTTC. Protein: CASSPGTVPYNEQFF.

The chain recombines TRBV6-2 or TRBV6-3 with TRBJ2-1; 7 bases are a match to TRBD2. The ends lost 2 bases at V and 2 bases at J; junction bases unmatched: 15. There are 19 residues in the CDR3. CDR1 MNHEY and CDR2 SVGEGT come from the germline V gene. The CDR3 here is CASSYARAGARPTYNEQFF. CDR3 nucleotide sequence: TGTGCCAGCAGTTACGCTCGGGCGGGAGCGAGACCGACCTACAATGAGCAGTTCTTC.

This chain connects TRBV3-1 (or the pseudogene TRBV3-2) to TRBJ1-6; D gene unclear. The V gene's germline CDR1 is LGHDT and CDR2 YNNKEL (reference sequence). The V end was cut by 0 bases, the J end by 7 bases, with 7 bases between. This CDR3 has 14 residues. CDR3 nucleotide sequence: TGTGCCAGCAGCCAAGATCACGGGAATTCACCCCTCCACTTT. It specifies CASSQDHGNSPLHF.

The chain has TRBV11-1 and TRBJ1-1; 7 bases are shared with TRBD1. The length of the CDR3 is 14 residues. V trimming: 4 bases; J trimming: 1 base; junction bases outside the gene matches: 3. Germline loops: CDR1 SGHAT, CDR2 FQDESV (reference sequence). CDR3 sequence: CASSYDRANTEAFF. The CDR3 DNA sequence: TGTGCCAGCAGCTATGACAGGGCGAACACTGAAGCTTTCTTT.

This chain connects TRBV10-3 to TRBJ2-3, with 9 bases fitting TRBD2. Germline-derived CDR1 and CDR2 are ENHRY and SYGVKD. This CDR3 is 13 amino acids long. J was trimmed by 4 bases and V by 7 bases; bases with no gene match: 3. CDR3 region: CAITAGGSDTQYF. In DNA, the CDR3 is TGTGCCATCACAGCGGGGGGCTCAGATACGCAGTATTTT.

The chain uses TRBV5-6 and TRBJ1-2; the match to TRBD1 covers 7 bases. V trimming: 5 bases; J trimming: 2 bases; junction bases outside the gene matches: 6. The CDR3 covers 14 residues. Germline V gene data show CDR1 as SGHDT and CDR2 as YYEEEE. CDR3 sequence reads: CASRRDRLNYGYTF. The CDR3 DNA follows: TGTGCCAGCAGACGGGACAGATTAAACTATGGCTACACCTTC.

This clone occurred a few times. The V call is TRBV19, the J call TRBJ2-1, with D hard to call. The CDR3 length is 12 residues. Germline-derived CDR1 and CDR2 are LNHDA and SQIVND (reference sequence). V lost 7 bases, J lost 5 bases, and 9 bases lay in between. In nucleotides, the CDR3 is TGTGCCAGTACCGAGAGGAACAATGAGCAGTTCTTC. Translation: CASTERNNEQFF. Full variable domain (remainder filled in from reference TRBV19 and TRBJ2-1): DGGITQSPKYLFRKEGQNVTLSCEQNLNHDAMYWYRQDPGQGLRLIYYSQIVNDFQKGDIAEGYSVSREKKESFPLTVTSAQKNPTAFYLCASTERNNEQFFGPGTRLTVL.

Many counts were recorded for this clone. The chain has TRBV5-1 and TRBJ1-6, with D maybe TRBD1 (6 bases). The CDR3 is 14 amino acids. Germline CDR1 is SGHRS and CDR2 is YFSETQ. V was trimmed by 0 bases and J by 8 bases, leaving 9 bases between them. The CDR3 protein is CASSLAGADSPLHF. CDR3 DNA: TGCGCCAGCAGCTTGGCAGGGGCAGATTCACCCCTCCACTTT.

The chain recombines TRBV9 with TRBJ2-7; 8 bases line up with TRBD1. CDR3 length: 14 residues. The ends lost 0 bases at V and 7 bases at J; junction bases unmatched: 6. The germline V gene encodes CDR1 SGDLS and CDR2 YYNGEE. The CDR3 spells CASSVGQGAREQYF. In DNA, the CDR3 is TGTGCCAGCAGCGTAGGTCAGGGGGCGAGAGAGCAGTACTTC.

The J gene is TRBJ1-3, the V gene TRBV19, with D hard to call. The ends were cut back, 8 bases at V and 0 bases at J, with 17 bases in the middle. CDR3 size: 16 residues. Germline assignment: CDR1 LNHDA and CDR2 SQIVND (reference sequence). CDR3 loop: CASCLASARSGNTIYF. The CDR3 DNA reads as TGTGCCAGTTGCCTAGCTAGCGCCCGCTCTGGAAACACCATATATTTT.

The chain employs TRBV7-9 and TRBJ1-1; D is undetermined. V shed 1 base and J shed 4 bases, with 7 bases lying between them. The CDR3 covers 13 residues. The V gene's germline CDR1 is SEHNR and CDR2 FQNEAQ (reference sequence). The DNA for the CDR3 is TGTGCCAGCAGCTTAGAACCGCGCACTGAAGCTTTCTTT. This translates into CASSLEPRTEAFF.

This chain connects TRBV3-1 (or the pseudogene TRBV3-2) to TRBJ2-1; 11 bases agree with TRBD2. The CDR3 runs 15 residues. V lost 7 bases, J lost 4 bases, and 6 bases stayed unmatched. Germline V CDR1 and CDR2: LGHDT, YNNKEL (reference sequence). CDR3 amino acids: CASNTRLAGYNEQFF. The CDR3 coding sequence is TGTGCCAGCAACACCCGACTAGCGGGGTACAATGAGCAGTTCTTC.

The rearrangement links TRBV5-5 to TRBJ2-1, with 8 bases that match TRBD2. This CDR3 is 16 amino acids long. V lost 0 bases and J lost 2; bases outside the gene matches: 4. Germline CDR1 SGHKS, CDR2 YYEKEE (reference sequence). DNA for the CDR3: TGTGCCAGCAGCTTGGCGAGCGGGGGACCCTACAATGAGCAGTTCTTC. This gives the protein CASSLASGGPYNEQFF.

On this clone: One end of the junction is discordant with germline, which a read error may explain. The chain couples TRBV19 to TRBJ1-3, with 7 positions matching TRBD1. Germline assignment: CDR1 LNHDA and CDR2 SQIVND (reference sequence). CDR3 length: 12 residues. CDR3 in amino acids: CASSILQGPPNF. The CDR3 DNA is TGTGCCAGTAGTATTCTACAGGGGCCACCCAATTTT.

The chain couples TRBV5-1 to TRBJ1-1; no reliable D call. The length of the CDR3 is 14 residues. Germline V gene sequence: CDR1 SGHRS, CDR2 YFSETQ. Trimming took 4 bases from V and 1 from J, leaving 11 bases between them. The CDR3 DNA reads TGCGCCAGCAGCCCTGACCCGGGGAACACTGAAGCTTTCTTT. Protein sequence: CASSPDPGNTEAFF.

This clone was seen once. The sample carries other DNA sequences with the same CDR3. The chain recombines TRBV28 with TRBJ2-7, with D perhaps matching TRBD2 (5 bases). This CDR3 spans 12 amino acids. Germline CDR1 reads MDHEN; CDR2 reads SYDVKM. Trimming removed 3 bases at V and 4 bases at J, with 7 bases between. The CDR3 loop reads CASSLGGYEQYF. CDR3 in DNA: TGTGCCAGCAGTTTGGGCGGGTACGAGCAGTACTTC.

J is TRBJ2-7 and V is TRBV4-2; D is possibly TRBD1 (6 bases). The CDR3 is made up of 19 amino acids. V was pared by 0 bases and J by 2 bases, with 23 bases between. The germline V gene has CDR1 LGHNA and CDR2 YNFKEQ. The CDR3 reads CASSQEVATGTRPAYEQYF. CDR3 coding DNA: TGTGCCAGCAGCCAAGAAGTGGCCACTGGGACAAGACCTGCCTACGAGCAGTACTTC.

This clone was detected a few times. This chain links TRBV6-5 with TRBJ1-2, with a weak D call TRBD1 (6 bases). V shed 5 bases and J shed 2 bases, with 15 bases lying between them. CDR3 length: 15 amino acids. CDR1 MNHEY and CDR2 SVGAGI come from the germline V gene. CDR3 coding DNA: TGTGCCAGCAGTACCCTAGGACAGTCAAACTATGGCTACACCTTC. Amino acid sequence: CASSTLGQSNYGYTF.

The J gene is TRBJ1-1, the V gene TRBV4-1, with 8 bases lining up with TRBD1. Germline loops: CDR1 MGHRA, CDR2 YSYEKL. V shed 0 bases, J shed 10 bases, and the junction held 16 bases outside the gene matches. The CDR3 length is 17 residues. The CDR3 coding sequence is TGCGCCAGCAGCCAAGATATTGGGGTTTGGCAGGGGGCTGGAGCTTTCTTT. This encodes CASSQDIGVWQGAGAFF.

This chain links TRBV18 with TRBJ1-2; maybe TRBD1 (6 bases). Germline CDR1 and CDR2: KGHSH and LQKENI. The germline V and J ends were trimmed by 3 bases and 5 bases, with 13 bases remaining between them. The CDR3 runs to 14 residues. The chain's CDR3 is CASSPGAAGYGYTF. CDR3 in DNA: TGTGCCAGCTCACCGGGGGCGGCCGGATATGGCTACACCTTC.

CDR3 in DNA: TGTGCCAGCAGCTTAGGCAGGGGGGCTGGAAACACCATATATTTT. This codes for CASSLGRGAGNTIYF. The chain links TRBV13 to TRBJ1-3; 7 bases line up with TRBD1. Per germline, CDR1 PRHDT and CDR2 FYEKMQ (reference sequence). Trimming at V came to 0 bases and at J to 2 bases, leaving 1 base not matched to a gene. The length of the CDR3 is 15 residues.

The chain uses TRBV7-2 and TRBJ2-3; weak D call: TRBD2 (6 bases). The CDR3 totals 16 residues. Deletions cut 5 bases from V and 2 bases from J, with 17 bases between. Germline CDR1 SGHTA, CDR2 FQGNSA. The CDR3 sequence: CASSKGRSSLTDTQYF. The CDR3 nucleotides are TGTGCCAGCAGCAAAGGGAGGAGTAGTCTCACAGATACGCAGTATTTT.

This clone was seen a single time. The gene calls are TRBV3-1 (or the pseudogene TRBV3-2) and TRBJ1-6; maybe TRBD1 (6 bases). The CDR3 length is 13 residues. V dropped 3 bases and J dropped 9 bases, with 9 bases sitting between them. Germline CDR1 is LGHDT and CDR2 is YNNKEL (reference sequence). CDR3 loop: CASSQRQVSPLHF. The CDR3 DNA is TGTGCCAGCAGCCAGCGACAGGTTTCACCCCTCCACTTT.

This chain connects TRBV11-2 to TRBJ2-2; 11 bases map to TRBD1. Per the germline V gene, CDR1 is SGHAT and CDR2 is FQNNGV. CDR3 length: 16 residues. V shed 5 bases, J shed 6 bases, and the junction held 8 bases outside the gene matches. CDR3 amino acids: CASSVTGTGGPGELFF. The CDR3 nucleotides are TGTGCCAGCAGCGTAACCGGGACAGGGGGACCCGGGGAGCTGTTTTTT. Using reference TRBV11-2 and TRBJ2-2 for the parts outside the CDR3, the full variable domain is EAGVAQSPRYKIIEKRQSVAFWCNPISGHATLYWYQQILGQGPKLLIQFQNNGVVDDSQLPKDRFSAERLKGVDSTLKIQPAKLEDSAVYLCASSVTGTGGPGELFFGEGSRLTVL.

This clone was seen just once. CDR3 protein: CAITNGGGGGYTF. CDR3 DNA: TGTGCCATCACAAATGGTGGTGGTGGTGGCTACACCTTC. The chain combines TRBV2 with TRBJ1-2; D is unclear. The length of the CDR3 is 13 residues. Germline-derived CDR1 and CDR2 are SNHLY and FYNNEI. The V and J ends lost 10 bases and 7 bases respectively, with 19 bases between them.

This clone was seen a few times. The chain joins TRBV24-1 to TRBJ2-1, with 9 positions matching TRBD1. Trimming took 2 bases from V and 4 from J; bases not matched to a gene: 5. The CDR3 covers 16 residues. Germline lookup yields CDR1 KGHDR and CDR2 SFDVKD. The CDR3 nucleotides read TGTGCCACCAGTGATTCGCCGGGACAGGGTTACAATGAGCAGTTCTTC. This translates into CATSDSPGQGYNEQFF.

This clone was counted only a few times. The V call is TRBV10-1, the J call TRBJ2-2; a possible D gene is TRBD1 (8 bases). Trimming took off 2 bases at V and 4 bases at J, with 17 bases between the two ends. This CDR3 comprises 17 residues. The germline CDR1 and CDR2 sequences are WNHNN and SYGVQD (reference sequence). The CDR3 loop reads CASSEPDRGGGTGELFF. The CDR3 DNA reads as TGCGCCAGCAGTGAGCCTGACAGGGGCGGGGGCACCGGGGAGCTGTTTTTT.